One sample yielded the 4 T cell receptor beta chains listed below, sequenced in a study of shared clonotypes between healthy human individuals (dated by TCRdb to about 2020). The method was the immunoSEQ multiplex PCR assay. TCRdb obtained this table from immuneACCESS and retained in-frame rearrangements with V and J assigned. These tables miss some clones; where compared with another copy, unresolved V genes account for less than half of the shortfall, and the remainder is unexplained. The sample table records about 2.4 million clones; roughly 93% of these occur just once. The ten largest clones take up 0.35% to 0.45% of the sample. Input material: naive CD4+ T cells from PBMCs. Reading the label with the study, this specimen's cell subset or site is: CD45RA+ positively selected. The receptors were gathered from a man younger than 35 in good health. Some clones in this sample may be carry-over from other donors' samples.

This clone has more than one count but fewer than ten. Other DNA sequences in the sample encode the same CDR3. This sequence joins TRBV6-5 and TRBJ1-1, with D unclear. Germline assignment: CDR1 MNHEY and CDR2 SVGAGI. Trimming removed 0 bases at V and 7 bases at J, with 6 bases between. This CDR3 region has 12 residues. CDR3 coding DNA: TGTGCCAGCAGTTACTCGGGCGGTGAAGCTTTCTTT. This sequence encodes CASSYSGGEAFF.

The chain couples TRBV6-1 to TRBJ1-1; weak D call: TRBD1 (5 bases). CDR1 and CDR2 from the germline V gene are MNHNS and SASEGT. This CDR3 is built from 14 residues. The V gene lost 5 bases and the J gene lost 3 bases, with 13 bases spanning the gap. CDR3 sequence: CASSPRGGDTEAFF. DNA for the CDR3: TGTGCCAGCAGTCCCCGGGGCGGAGACACTGAAGCTTTCTTT.

To note about this clone: The sample has other DNA sequences that encode this CDR3 too. V is TRBV7-3 and J is TRBJ2-3; D call uncertain. CDR1 is SGHTA and CDR2 is FQGTGA in the germline V gene. There are 13 residues in the CDR3. V was trimmed by 5 bases and J by 2 bases, leaving 8 bases between them. Here the CDR3 reads CASSPASTDTQYF. The CDR3 nucleotides are TGTGCCAGCAGCCCCGCATCCACAGATACGCAGTATTTT.

The genes are TRBV5-1 and TRBJ2-2; 7 bases match TRBD1. The CDR3 runs to 17 residues. Germline-derived CDR1 and CDR2 are SGHRS and YFSETQ. V was pared by 2 bases and J by 5 bases, with 12 bases of the junction left unmatched. The CDR3 here is CASSLGFRDRVTGELFF. For the CDR3, the DNA is TGCGCCAGCAGCTTAGGTTTCCGAGACAGGGTTACCGGGGAGCTGTTTTTT.